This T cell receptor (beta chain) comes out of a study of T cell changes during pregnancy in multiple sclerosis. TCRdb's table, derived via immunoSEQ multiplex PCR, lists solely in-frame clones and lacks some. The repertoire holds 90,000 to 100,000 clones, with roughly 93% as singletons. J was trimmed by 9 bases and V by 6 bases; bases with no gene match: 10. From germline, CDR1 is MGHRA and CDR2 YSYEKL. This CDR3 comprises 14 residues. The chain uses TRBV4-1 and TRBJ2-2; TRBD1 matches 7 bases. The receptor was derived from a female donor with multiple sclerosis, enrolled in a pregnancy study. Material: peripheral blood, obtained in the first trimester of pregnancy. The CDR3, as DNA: TGCGCCAGCAGTCGAATTACAGGGGCCCGGGAGCTGTTTTTT. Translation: CASSRITGARELFF.